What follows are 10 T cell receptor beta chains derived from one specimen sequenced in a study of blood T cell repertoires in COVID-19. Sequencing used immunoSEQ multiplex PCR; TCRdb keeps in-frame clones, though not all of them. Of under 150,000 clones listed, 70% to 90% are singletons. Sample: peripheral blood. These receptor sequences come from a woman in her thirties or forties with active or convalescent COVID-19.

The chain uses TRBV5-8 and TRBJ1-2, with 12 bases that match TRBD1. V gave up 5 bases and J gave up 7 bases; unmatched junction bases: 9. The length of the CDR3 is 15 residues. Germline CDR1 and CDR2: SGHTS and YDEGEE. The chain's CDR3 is CASRIGTGGSGGYTF. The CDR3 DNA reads TGTGCCAGCAGGATTGGGACAGGGGGCAGTGGTGGCTACACCTTC.

CDR3 loop: CASSFGTQGGQPQHF. CDR3 nucleotides: TGTGCCAGCAGTTTCGGGACTCAGGGCGGCCAGCCCCAGCATTTT. This chain connects TRBV6-5 to TRBJ1-5, with D possibly matching TRBD1 (5 bases). V lost 4 bases, J lost 7 bases, and 17 bases lay in between. The germline V gene encodes CDR1 MNHEY and CDR2 SVGAGI. CDR3 length: 15 residues.

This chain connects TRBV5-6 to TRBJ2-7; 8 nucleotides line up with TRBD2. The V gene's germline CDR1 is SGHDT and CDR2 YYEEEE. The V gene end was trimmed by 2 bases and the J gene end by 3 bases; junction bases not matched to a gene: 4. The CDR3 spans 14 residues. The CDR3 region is CASSFREGRYEQYF. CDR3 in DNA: TGTGCCAGCAGCTTTCGGGAGGGCCGCTACGAGCAGTACTTC.

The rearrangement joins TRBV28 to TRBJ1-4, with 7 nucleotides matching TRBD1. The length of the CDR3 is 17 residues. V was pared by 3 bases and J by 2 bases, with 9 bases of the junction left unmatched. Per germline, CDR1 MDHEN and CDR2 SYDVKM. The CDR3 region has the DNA TGTGCCAGCAGTTTTTTGACAGGGACTCCGACTAATGAAAAACTGTTTTTT. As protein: CASSFLTGTPTNEKLFF.

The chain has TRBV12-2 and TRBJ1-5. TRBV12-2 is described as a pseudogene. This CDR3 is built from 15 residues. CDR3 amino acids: CASRLIYYSNQPQHF. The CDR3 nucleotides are TGTGCAAGTCGCTTAATTTATTATAGCAATCAGCCCCAGCATTTT.

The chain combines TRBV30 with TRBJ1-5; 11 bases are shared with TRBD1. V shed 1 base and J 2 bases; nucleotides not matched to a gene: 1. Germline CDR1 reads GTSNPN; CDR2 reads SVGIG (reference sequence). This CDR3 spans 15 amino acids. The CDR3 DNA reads TGTGCCTGGAGTGGGGGACAGGGGGGCAATCAGCCCCAGCATTTT. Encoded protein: CAWSGGQGGNQPQHF.

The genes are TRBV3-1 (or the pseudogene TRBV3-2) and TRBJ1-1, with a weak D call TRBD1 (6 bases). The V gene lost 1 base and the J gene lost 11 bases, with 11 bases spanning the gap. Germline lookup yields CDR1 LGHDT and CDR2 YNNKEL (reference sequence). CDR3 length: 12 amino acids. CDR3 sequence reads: CASSQGSGAAFF. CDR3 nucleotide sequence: TGTGCCAGCAGCCAAGGATCAGGGGCGGCTTTCTTT.

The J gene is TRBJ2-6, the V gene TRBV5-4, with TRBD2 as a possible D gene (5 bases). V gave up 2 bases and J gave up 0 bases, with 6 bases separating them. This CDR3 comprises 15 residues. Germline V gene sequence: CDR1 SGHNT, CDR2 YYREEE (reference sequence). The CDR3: CASSFGSSGANVLTF. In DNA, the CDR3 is TGTGCCAGCAGCTTTGGGAGCTCTGGGGCCAACGTCCTGACTTTC. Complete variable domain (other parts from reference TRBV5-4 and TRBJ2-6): ETGVTQSPTHLIKTRGQQVTLRCSSQSGHNTVSWYQQALGQGPQFIFQYYREEENGRGNFPPRFSGLQFPNYSSELNVNALELDDSALYLCASSFGSSGANVLTFGAGSRLTVL.

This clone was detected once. The CDR3 DNA reads TGTGCCAGCAGTTACCAACCAGGGACAGGCAATCAGCCCCAGCATTTT. It encodes CASSYQPGTGNQPQHF. This rearrangement joins TRBV6-2 or TRBV6-3 to TRBJ1-5; 7 bases line up with TRBD1. The CDR3 spans 16 residues. Germline trimming cut 2 bases from V and 2 bases from J; bases unmatched to any gene: 6. Germline V gene sequence: CDR1 MNHEY, CDR2 SVGEGT.

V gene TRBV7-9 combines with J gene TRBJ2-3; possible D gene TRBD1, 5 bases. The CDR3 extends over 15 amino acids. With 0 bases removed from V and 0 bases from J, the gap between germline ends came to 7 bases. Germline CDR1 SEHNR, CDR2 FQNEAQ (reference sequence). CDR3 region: CASSLADTSTDTQYF. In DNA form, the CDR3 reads TGTGCCAGCAGCTTAGCGGACACTAGCACAGATACGCAGTATTTT. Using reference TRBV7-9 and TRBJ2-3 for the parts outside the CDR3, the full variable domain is DTGVSQNPRHKITKRGQNVTFRCDPISEHNRLYWYRQTLGQGPEFLTYFQNEAQLEKSRLLSDRFSAERPKGSFSTLEIQRTEQGDSAMYLCASSLADTSTDTQYFGPGTRLTVL.